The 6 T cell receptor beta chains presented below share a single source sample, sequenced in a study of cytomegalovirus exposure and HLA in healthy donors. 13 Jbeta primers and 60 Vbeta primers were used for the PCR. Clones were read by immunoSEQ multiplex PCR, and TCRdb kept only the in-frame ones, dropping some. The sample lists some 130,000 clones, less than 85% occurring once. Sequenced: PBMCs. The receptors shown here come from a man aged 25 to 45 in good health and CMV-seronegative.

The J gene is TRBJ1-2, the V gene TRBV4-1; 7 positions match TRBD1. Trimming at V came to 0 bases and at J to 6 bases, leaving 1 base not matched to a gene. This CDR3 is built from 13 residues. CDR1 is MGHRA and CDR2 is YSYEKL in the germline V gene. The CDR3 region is CASSQDTGDGYTF. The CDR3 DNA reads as TGCGCCAGCAGCCAAGATACAGGGGATGGCTACACCTTC.

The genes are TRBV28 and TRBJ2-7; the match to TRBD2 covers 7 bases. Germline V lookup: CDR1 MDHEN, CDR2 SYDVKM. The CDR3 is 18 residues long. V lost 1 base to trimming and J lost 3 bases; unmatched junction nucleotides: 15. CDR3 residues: CASSLSVSSGGVFYEQYF. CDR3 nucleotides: TGTGCCAGCAGTTTATCGGTGTCTAGCGGTGGGGTGTTCTACGAGCAGTACTTC.

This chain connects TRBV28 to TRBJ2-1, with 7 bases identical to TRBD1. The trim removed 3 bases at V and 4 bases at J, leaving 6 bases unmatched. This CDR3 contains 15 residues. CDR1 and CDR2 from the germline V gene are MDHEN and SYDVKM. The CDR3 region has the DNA TGTGCCAGCAGTTTGGAACAGGGGAGATACAATGAGCAGTTCTTC. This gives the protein CASSLEQGRYNEQFF.

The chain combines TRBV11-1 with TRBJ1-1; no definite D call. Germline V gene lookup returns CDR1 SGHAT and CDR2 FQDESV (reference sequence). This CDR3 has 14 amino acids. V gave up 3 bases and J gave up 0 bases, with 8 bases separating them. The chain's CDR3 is CASSFRRMNTEAFF. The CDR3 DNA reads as TGTGCCAGCAGCTTCCGGAGAATGAACACTGAAGCTTTCTTT.

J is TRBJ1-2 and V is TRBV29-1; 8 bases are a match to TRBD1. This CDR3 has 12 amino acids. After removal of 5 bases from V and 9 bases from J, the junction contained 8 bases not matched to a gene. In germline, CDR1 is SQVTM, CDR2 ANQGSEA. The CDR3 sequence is CSVWGQEGRYTF. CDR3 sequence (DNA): TGCAGCGTTTGGGGACAGGAAGGGCGCTACACCTTC.

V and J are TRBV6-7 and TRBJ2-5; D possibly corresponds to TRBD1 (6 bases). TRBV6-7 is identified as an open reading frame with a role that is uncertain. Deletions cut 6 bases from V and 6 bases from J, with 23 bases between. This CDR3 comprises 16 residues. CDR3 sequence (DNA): TGTGCCAGCAGAGACAGGCGGATCCTAGGGGTAAAGACCCAGTACTTC. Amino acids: CASRDRRILGVKTQYF.